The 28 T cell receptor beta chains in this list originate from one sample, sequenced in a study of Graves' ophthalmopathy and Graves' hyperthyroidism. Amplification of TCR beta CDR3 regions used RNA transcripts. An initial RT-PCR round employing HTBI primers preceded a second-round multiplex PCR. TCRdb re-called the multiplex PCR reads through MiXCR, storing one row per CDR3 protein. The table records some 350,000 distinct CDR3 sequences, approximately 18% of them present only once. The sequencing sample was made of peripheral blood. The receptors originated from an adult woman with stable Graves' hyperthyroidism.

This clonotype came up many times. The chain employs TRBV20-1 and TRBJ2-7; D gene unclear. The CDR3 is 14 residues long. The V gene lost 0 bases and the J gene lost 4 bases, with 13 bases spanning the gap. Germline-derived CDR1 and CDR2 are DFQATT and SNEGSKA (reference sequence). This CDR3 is CSARDSRYGYEQYF. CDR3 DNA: TGCAGTGCTAGAGACAGCCGCTACGGATACGAGCAGTACTTC.

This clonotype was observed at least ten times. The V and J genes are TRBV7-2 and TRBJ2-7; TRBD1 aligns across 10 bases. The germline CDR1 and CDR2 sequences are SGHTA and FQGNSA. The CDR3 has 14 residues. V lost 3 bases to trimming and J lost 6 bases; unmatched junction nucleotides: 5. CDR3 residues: CASSFGTGDGEQYF. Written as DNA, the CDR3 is TGTGCCAGCAGCTTTGGGACAGGGGACGGCGAGCAGTACTTC.

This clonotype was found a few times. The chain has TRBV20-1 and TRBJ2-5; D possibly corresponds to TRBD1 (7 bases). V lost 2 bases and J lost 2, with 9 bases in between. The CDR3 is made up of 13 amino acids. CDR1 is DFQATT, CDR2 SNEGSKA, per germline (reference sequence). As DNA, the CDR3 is TGCAGTGCTAGACAGGGGGGTCAAGAGACCCAGTACTTC. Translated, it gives CSARQGGQETQYF.

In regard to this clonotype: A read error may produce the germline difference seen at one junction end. CDR3 loop: CASRVMARAYHPQHF. In DNA form, the CDR3 reads TGTGCCAGCAGGGTAATGGCTAGGGCCTATCATCCCCAGCATTTT. The rearrangement uses TRBV6-1 and TRBJ1-5; D call uncertain. From germline, CDR1 is MNHNS and CDR2 SASEGT. The CDR3 spans 15 residues.

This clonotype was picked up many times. CDR3 in DNA: TGTGCCAGCAGCGAGGGGAGGGAGTCGTACGAGCAGTACTTC. Its protein is CASSEGRESYEQYF. This chain joins TRBV9 and TRBJ2-7; 7 bases map to TRBD2. After removal of 3 bases from V and 4 bases from J, the junction contained 7 bases not matched to a gene. CDR1 and CDR2 (germline): SGDLS, YYNGEE. The CDR3 consists of 14 residues.

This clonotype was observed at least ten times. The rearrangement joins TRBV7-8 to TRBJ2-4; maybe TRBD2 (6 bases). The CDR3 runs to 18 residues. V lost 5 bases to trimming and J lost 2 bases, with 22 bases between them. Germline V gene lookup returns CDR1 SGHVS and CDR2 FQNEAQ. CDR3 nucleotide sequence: TGTGCCAGCAGCCCGTTTTGGAGACAAGGACTAACCAAAAACATTCAGTACTTC. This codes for CASSPFWRQGLTKNIQYF.

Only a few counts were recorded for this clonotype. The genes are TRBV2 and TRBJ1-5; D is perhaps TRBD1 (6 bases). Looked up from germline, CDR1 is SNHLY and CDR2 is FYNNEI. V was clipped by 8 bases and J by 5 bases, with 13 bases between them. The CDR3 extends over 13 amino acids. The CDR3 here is CASRGGGHQPQHF. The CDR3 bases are TGTGCCAGCCGAGGGGGGGGCCATCAGCCCCAGCATTTT.

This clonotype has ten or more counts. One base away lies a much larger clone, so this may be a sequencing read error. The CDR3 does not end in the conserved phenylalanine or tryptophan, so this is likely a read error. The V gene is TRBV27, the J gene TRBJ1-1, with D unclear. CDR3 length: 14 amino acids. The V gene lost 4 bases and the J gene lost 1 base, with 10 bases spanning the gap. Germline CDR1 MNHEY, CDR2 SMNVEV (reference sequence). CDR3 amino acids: CASSSVVGNTEAFS. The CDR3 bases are TGTGCCAGCAGTTCGGTGGTGGGGAACACTGAAGCTTTCTCT.

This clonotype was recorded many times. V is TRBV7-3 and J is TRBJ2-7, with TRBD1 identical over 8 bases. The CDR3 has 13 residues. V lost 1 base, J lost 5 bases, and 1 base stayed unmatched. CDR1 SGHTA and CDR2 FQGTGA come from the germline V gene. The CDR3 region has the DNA TGTGCCAGCAGCTTAAAGACAGGGGACGAGCAGTACTTC. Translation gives CASSLKTGDEQYF.

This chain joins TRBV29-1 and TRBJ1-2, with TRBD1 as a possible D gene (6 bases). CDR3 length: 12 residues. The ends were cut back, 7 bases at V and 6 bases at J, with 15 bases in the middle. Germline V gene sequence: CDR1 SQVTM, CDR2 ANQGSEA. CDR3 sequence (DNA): TGCAGCGCCGAACCAGGGGTCGATGGCTACACCTTC. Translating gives CSAEPGVDGYTF. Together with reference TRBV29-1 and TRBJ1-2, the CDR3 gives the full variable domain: SAVISQKPSRDICQRGTSLTIQCQVDSQVTMMFWYRQQPGQSLTLIATANQGSEATYESGFVIDKFPISRPNLTFSTLTVSNMSPEDSSIYLCSAEPGVDGYTFGSGTRLTVV.

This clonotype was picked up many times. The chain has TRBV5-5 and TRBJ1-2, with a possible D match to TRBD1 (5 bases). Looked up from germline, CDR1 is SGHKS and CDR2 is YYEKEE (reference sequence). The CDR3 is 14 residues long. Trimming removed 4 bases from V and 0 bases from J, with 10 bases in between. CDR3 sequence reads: CASSPGTANYGYTF. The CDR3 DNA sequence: TGTGCCAGCAGCCCAGGGACCGCTAACTATGGCTACACCTTC.

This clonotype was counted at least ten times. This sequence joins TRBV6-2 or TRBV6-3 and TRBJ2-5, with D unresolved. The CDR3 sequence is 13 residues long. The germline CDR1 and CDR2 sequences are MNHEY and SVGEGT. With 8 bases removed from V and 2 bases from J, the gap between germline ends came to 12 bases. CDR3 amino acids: CASLGTAQETQYF. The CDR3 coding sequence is TGTGCCAGCTTGGGAACGGCACAAGAGACCCAGTACTTC.

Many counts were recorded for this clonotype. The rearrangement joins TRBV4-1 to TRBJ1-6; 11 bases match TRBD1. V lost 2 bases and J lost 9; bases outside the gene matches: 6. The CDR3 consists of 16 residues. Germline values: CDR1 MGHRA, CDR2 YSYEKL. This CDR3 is CASSQPGQGAGSPLHF. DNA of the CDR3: TGCGCCAGCAGCCAACCTGGACAGGGGGCGGGTTCACCCCTCCACTTT.

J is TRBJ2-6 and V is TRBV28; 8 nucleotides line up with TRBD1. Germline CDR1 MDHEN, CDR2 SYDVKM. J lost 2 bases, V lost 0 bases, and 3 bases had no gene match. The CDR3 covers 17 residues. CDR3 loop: CASSLWQGAPGANVLTF. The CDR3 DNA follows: TGTGCCAGCAGTTTATGGCAGGGGGCGCCTGGGGCCAACGTCCTGACTTTC.

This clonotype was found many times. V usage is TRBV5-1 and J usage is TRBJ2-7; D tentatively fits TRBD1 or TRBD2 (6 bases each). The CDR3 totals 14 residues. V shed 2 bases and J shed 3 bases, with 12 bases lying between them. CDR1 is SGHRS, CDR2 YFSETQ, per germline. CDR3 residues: CASSLRGANYEQYF. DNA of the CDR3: TGCGCCAGCAGCTTAAGGGGGGCAAACTACGAGCAGTACTTC.

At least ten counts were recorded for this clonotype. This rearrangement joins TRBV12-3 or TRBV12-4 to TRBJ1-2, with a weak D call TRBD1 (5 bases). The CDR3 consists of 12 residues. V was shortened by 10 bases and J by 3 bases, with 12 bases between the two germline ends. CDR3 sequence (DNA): TGTGCCACCGGGGCGGGGGACTATGGCTACACCTTC. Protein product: CATGAGDYGYTF.

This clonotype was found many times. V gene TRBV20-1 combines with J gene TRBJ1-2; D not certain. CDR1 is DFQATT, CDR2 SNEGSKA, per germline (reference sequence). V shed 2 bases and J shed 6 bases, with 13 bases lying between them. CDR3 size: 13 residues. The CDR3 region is CSARSVASHGYTF. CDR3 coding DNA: TGCAGTGCTAGATCCGTGGCCTCCCATGGCTACACCTTC.

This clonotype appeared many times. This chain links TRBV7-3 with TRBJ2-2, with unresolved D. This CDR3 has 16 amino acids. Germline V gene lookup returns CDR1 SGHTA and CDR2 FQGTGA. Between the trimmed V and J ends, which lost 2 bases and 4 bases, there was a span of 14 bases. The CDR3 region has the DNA TGTGCCAGCAGCTTAGGTGTCCCTCCTGGCACCGGGGAGCTGTTTTTT. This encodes CASSLGVPPGTGELFF.

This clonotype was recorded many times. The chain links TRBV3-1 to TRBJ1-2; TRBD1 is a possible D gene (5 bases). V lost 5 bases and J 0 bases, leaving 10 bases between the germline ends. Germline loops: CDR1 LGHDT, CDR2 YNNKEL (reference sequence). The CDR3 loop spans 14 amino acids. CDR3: CASSEARANYGYTF. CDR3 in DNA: TGTGCCAGCAGCGAAGCCAGGGCTAACTATGGCTACACCTTC.

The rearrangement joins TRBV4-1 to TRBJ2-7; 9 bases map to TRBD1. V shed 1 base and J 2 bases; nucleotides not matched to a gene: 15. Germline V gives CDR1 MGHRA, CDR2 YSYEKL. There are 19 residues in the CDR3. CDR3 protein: CASSQAWTGDFLVPYEQYF. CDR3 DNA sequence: TGCGCCAGCAGCCAAGCTTGGACAGGGGATTTCCTAGTCCCCTACGAGCAGTACTTC.

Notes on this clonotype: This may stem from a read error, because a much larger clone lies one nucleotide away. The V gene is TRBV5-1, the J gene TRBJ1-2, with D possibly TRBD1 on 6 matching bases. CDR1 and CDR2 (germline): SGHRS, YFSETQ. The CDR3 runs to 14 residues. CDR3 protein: CASCLVQGRPGYTF. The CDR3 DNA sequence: TGCGCCAGCTGCTTGGTACAGGGAAGGCCTGGCTACACCTTC. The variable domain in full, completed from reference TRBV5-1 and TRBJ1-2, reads KAGVTQTPRYLIKTRGQQVTLSCSPISGHRSVSWYQQTPGQGLQFLFEYFSETQRNKGNFPGRFSGRQFSNSRSEMNVSTLELGDSALYLCASCLVQGRPGYTFGSGTRLTVV.

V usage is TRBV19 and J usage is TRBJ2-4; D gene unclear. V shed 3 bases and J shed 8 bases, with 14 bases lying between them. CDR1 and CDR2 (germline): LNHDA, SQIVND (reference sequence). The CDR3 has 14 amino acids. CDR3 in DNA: TGTGCCAGTAGTATCTACAAACACTGGGACATTCAGTACTTC. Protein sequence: CASSIYKHWDIQYF. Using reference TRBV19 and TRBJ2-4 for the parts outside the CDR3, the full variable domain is DGGITQSPKYLFRKEGQNVTLSCEQNLNHDAMYWYRQDPGQGLRLIYYSQIVNDFQKGDIAEGYSVSREKKESFPLTVTSAQKNPTAFYLCASSIYKHWDIQYFGAGTRLSVL.

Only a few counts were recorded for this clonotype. CDR3 amino acids: CASSQVSGAAGNTIYF. CDR3 in DNA: TGTGCCAGCAGCCAAGTGTCGGGGGCGGCTGGAAACACCATATATTTT. The chain couples TRBV4-2 to TRBJ1-3, with D tentatively TRBD1 (6 bases). Looked up from germline, CDR1 is LGHNA and CDR2 is YNFKEQ. The CDR3 has 16 residues. Trimming removed 1 base at V and 2 bases at J, with 12 bases between.

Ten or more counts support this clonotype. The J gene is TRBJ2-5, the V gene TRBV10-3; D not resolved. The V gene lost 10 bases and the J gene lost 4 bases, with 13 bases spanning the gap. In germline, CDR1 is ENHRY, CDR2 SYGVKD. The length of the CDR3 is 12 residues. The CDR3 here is CATKTELETQYF. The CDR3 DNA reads TGTGCCACCAAAACGGAATTAGAGACCCAGTACTTC.

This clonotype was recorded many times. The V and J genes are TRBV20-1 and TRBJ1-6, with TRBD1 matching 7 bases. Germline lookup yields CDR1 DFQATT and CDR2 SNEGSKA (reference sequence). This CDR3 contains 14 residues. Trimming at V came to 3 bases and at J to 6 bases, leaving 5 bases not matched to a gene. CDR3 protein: CSASGAGGNSPLHF. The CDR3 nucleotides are TGCAGTGCTAGTGGGGCAGGGGGTAATTCACCCCTCCACTTT.

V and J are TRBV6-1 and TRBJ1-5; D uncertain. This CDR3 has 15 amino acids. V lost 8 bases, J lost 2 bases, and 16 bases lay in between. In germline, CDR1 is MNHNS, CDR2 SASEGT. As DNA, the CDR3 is TGTGCCAGCCAAACTCGTCGGGAGGGCAATCAGCCCCAGCATTTT. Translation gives CASQTRREGNQPQHF.

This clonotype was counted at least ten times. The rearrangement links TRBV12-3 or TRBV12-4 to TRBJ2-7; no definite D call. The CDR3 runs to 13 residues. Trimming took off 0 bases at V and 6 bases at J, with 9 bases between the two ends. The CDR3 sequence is CASSLAGELEQYF. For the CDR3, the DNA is TGTGCCAGCAGTTTAGCGGGCGAACTCGAGCAGTACTTC.

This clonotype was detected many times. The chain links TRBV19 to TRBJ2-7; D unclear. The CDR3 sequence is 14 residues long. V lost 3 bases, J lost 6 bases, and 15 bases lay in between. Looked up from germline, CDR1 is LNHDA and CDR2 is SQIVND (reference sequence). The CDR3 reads CASSIMQSRSEQYF. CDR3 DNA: TGTGCCAGTAGTATCATGCAGTCTCGGTCCGAGCAGTACTTC.